This TCR beta chain appears in the sequencing data of a study of T cell changes during pregnancy in multiple sclerosis. Clones were read by immunoSEQ multiplex PCR, and TCRdb kept only the in-frame ones, dropping some. The table shows over 45,000 clones, with 90% occurring only once. The starting material was peripheral blood, obtained in the first trimester of pregnancy. This TCR was recovered from a female donor in good health, enrolled as a control in a pregnancy study.

In nucleotides, the CDR3 is TGCGCCAGCAGCTTGGTGATGGGGGCTAGGGCCGGGGAGCTGTTTTTT. Amino acid sequence: CASSLVMGARAGELFF. The rearrangement uses TRBV5-1 and TRBJ2-2, with D perhaps TRBD1 (6 bases). Trimming removed 0 bases from V and 6 bases from J, with 15 bases in between. The germline V gene has CDR1 SGHRS and CDR2 YFSETQ. This CDR3 comprises 16 residues.